This record looks at one T cell receptor (beta chain) sequence and its context. The record originates from a study of cytomegalovirus exposure and HLA in healthy donors. The PCR made use of 60 Vbeta and 13 Jbeta primers. Assay: immunoSEQ multiplex PCR; the TCRdb copy retains only in-frame clones and omits some. The table shows 150,000 to 200,000 clones, with about four fifths occurring only once. From germline, CDR1 is MRHNA and CDR2 SNTAGT. The CDR3 length is 16 residues. Trimming at V came to 5 bases and at J to 7 bases, leaving 10 bases not matched to a gene. The sequenced material came from PBMCs. This clonotype originated in a man aged 18-30 years in good health and CMV-seronegative. The chain couples TRBV6-4 to TRBJ2-2, with 10 positions matching TRBD1. The CDR3 nucleotides read TGTGCCAGCAGTTCCAACCCGGGACAGGGGATCGGGGAGCTGTTTTTT. It yields the protein CASSSNPGQGIGELFF.